This TCR beta chain was captured by sequencing in a study of blood T cells in healthy people across ages. V lost 0 bases and J lost 6, with 14 bases in between. Germline CDR1 is SGDLS and CDR2 is YYNGEE. The CDR3 totals 15 residues. The authors ran a second PCR of roughly 6 to 12 cycles using a sample-barcoded 5' primer and a J-beta primer mix. MiXCR, run by TCRdb on the 5' RACE reads, gives a single entry per CDR3 protein. The data contain some 1.5 million distinct CDR3 sequences, roughly two fifths of them singletons. The sequence was collected from a woman under 30 in good health. Material for sequencing was blood. The J gene is TRBJ2-3, the V gene TRBV9; D is perhaps TRBD1 (5 bases). The CDR3 sequence is CASSVDRGQKDTQYF. CDR3 DNA sequence: TGTGCCAGCAGCGTAGATAGGGGCCAAAAGGATACGCAGTATTTT. The entire variable domain, with the rest obtained from reference TRBV9 and TRBJ2-3, is as follows: DSGVTQTPKHLITATGQRVTLRCSPRSGDLSVYWYQQSLDQGLQFLIQYYNGEERAKGNILERFSAQQFPDLHSELNLSSLELGDSALYFCASSVDRGQKDTQYFGPGTRLTVL.